This passage covers 7 T cell receptor beta chains from one sample sequenced in a study of shared clonotypes between healthy human individuals. Clones were sequenced by immunoSEQ multiplex PCR, and TCRdb holds only the in-frame ones, with some missing. This table has 90,000 to 120,000 clones, less than 80% appearing once. Input material: memory CD8+ T cells sorted from blood. Subset denoted: CD45RO+ cells pooled with CCR7-negative TemRA cells. These receptors all come from a woman in her 30s in good health.

This clone was seen only once. The chain couples TRBV4-1 to TRBJ2-7; TRBD1 might be the D (6 bases). This CDR3 contains 14 residues. Germline V gives CDR1 MGHRA, CDR2 YSYEKL. V shed 2 bases and J shed 6 bases, with 14 bases lying between them. In DNA, the CDR3 is TGCGCCAGCAGCCAACCCGGGACACGGGGCGAGCAGTACTTC. This codes for CASSQPGTRGEQYF.

This clone was observed a handful of times. The V call is TRBV28, the J call TRBJ2-7; 11 bases match TRBD1. The germline V gene has CDR1 MDHEN and CDR2 SYDVKM. J gave up 4 bases and V 3 bases, and 2 bases lay outside the gene matches. The CDR3 length is 14 residues. The CDR3 DNA sequence: TGTGCCAGCAGTTTCGGGACAGGGGGGTACGAGCAGTACTTC. As protein: CASSFGTGGYEQYF.

To note about this clone: Within the sample, other DNA sequences also encode this same CDR3. The chain carries TRBV14 and TRBJ1-6; no definite D call. In germline, CDR1 is SGHDN, CDR2 FVKESK. V lost 6 bases to trimming and J lost 5 bases, with 11 bases between them. The CDR3 runs 14 residues. CDR3 protein: CASSTGMNNSPLHF. CDR3 DNA: TGTGCCAGCAGTACCGGGATGAATAATTCACCCCTCCACTTT.

The chain employs TRBV7-9 and TRBJ2-1; D is possibly TRBD2 (5 bases). The germline V gene has CDR1 SEHNR and CDR2 FQNEAQ (reference sequence). Trimming removed 5 bases from V and 5 bases from J, with 19 bases in between. The CDR3 sequence is 16 residues long. CDR3 in DNA: TGTGCCAGCAGCAAAGGTGGGAGCCTGATAAACAATGAGCAGTTCTTC. Amino acids: CASSKGGSLINNEQFF. Based on the CDR3 plus reference TRBV7-9 and TRBJ2-1, the full variable domain is DTGVSQNPRHKITKRGQNVTFRCDPISEHNRLYWYRQTLGQGPEFLTYFQNEAQLEKSRLLSDRFSAERPKGSFSTLEIQRTEQGDSAMYLCASSKGGSLINNEQFFGPGTRLTVL.

The chain combines TRBV9 with TRBJ2-2; 8 bases are a match to TRBD2. V lost 0 bases and J lost 6; bases outside the gene matches: 1. This CDR3 spans 14 amino acids. Per the germline V gene, CDR1 is SGDLS and CDR2 is YYNGEE. CDR3 residues: CASSVGGRSGELFF. As DNA, the CDR3 is TGTGCCAGCAGCGTAGGCGGGAGGTCCGGGGAGCTGTTTTTT. Full variable domain (missing parts from reference TRBV9 and TRBJ2-2): DSGVTQTPKHLITATGQRVTLRCSPRSGDLSVYWYQQSLDQGLQFLIQYYNGEERAKGNILERFSAQQFPDLHSELNLSSLELGDSALYFCASSVGGRSGELFFGEGSRLTVL.

This rearrangement joins TRBV28 to TRBJ2-1; the D is unclear. This CDR3 spans 14 amino acids. Trimming cost V 0 bases and J 7 bases, with 10 bases left between them. Germline-derived CDR1 and CDR2 are MDHEN and SYDVKM. The CDR3 reads CASSLWVISNEQFF. Written as DNA, the CDR3 is TGTGCCAGCAGTTTATGGGTAATTTCAAATGAGCAGTTCTTC.

The chain uses TRBV27 and TRBJ2-7; D remains unclear. The germline gives CDR1 MNHEY, CDR2 SMNVEV (reference sequence). Trimming took off 0 bases at V and 4 bases at J, with 19 bases between the two ends. The CDR3 spans 17 residues. The CDR3 protein is CASSLSVLGRISYEQYF. CDR3 nucleotide sequence: TGTGCCAGCAGTTTATCGGTCTTAGGGCGGATATCATACGAGCAGTACTTC.